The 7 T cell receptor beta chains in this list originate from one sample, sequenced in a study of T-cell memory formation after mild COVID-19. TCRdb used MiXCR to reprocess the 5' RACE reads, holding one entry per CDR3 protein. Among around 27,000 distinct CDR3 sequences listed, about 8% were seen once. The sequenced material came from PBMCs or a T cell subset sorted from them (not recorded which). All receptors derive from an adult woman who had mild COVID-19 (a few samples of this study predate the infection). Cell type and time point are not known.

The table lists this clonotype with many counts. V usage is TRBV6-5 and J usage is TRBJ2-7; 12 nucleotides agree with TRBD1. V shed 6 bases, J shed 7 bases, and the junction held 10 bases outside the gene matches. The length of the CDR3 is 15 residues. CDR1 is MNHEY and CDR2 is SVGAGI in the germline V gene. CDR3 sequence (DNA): TGTGCCAGCAGGGAACCGGGACAGGGGGCATGGGAGCAGTACTTC. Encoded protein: CASREPGQGAWEQYF.

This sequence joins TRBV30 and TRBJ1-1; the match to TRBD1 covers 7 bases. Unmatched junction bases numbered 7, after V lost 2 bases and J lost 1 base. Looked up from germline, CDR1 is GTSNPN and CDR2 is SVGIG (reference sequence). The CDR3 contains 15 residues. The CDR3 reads CAWSTPGTENTEAFF. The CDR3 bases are TGTGCCTGGAGTACACCAGGGACAGAGAACACTGAAGCTTTCTTT.

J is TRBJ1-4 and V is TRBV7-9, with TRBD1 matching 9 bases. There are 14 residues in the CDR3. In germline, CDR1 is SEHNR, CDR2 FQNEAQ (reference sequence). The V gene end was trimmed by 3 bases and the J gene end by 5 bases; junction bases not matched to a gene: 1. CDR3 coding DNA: TGTGCCAGCAGCTTGGGACAGGGAAATGAAAAACTGTTTTTT. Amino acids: CASSLGQGNEKLFF.

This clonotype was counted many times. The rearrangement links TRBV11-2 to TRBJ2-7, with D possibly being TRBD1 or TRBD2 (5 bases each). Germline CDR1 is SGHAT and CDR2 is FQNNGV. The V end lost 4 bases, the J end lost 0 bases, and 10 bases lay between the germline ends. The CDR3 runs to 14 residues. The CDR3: CASSSEGNSYEQYF. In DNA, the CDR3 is TGTGCCAGCAGCTCCGAGGGGAACTCCTACGAGCAGTACTTC.

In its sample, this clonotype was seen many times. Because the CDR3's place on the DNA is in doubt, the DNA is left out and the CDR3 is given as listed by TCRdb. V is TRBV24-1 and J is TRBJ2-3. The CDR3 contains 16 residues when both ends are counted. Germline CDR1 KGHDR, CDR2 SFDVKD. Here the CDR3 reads CATSDLTFGGTDTQYF.

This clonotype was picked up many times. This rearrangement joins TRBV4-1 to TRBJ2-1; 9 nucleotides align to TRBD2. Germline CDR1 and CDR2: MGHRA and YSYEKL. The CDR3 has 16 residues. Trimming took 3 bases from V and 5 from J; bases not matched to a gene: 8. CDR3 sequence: CASSQSGTSLNNEQFF. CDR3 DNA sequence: TGCGCCAGCAGCCAGTCCGGGACTAGCCTGAACAATGAGCAGTTCTTC.

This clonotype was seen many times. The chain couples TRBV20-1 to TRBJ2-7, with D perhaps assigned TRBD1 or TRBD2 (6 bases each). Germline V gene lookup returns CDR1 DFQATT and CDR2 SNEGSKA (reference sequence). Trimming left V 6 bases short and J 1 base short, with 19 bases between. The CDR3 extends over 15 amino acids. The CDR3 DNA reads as TGCAGTGCCCCTCTGACAGGAGGGGGATCCTACGAGCAGTACTTC. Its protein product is CSAPLTGGGSYEQYF.